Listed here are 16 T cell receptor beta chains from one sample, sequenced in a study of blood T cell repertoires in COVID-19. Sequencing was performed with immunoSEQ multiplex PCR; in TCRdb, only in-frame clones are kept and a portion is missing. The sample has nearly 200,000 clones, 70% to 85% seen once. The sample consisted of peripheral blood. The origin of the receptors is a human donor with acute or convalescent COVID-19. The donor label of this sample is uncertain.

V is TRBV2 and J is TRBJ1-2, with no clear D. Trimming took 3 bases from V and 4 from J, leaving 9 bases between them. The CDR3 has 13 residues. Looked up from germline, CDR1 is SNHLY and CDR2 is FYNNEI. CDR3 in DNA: TGTGCCAGCAGTGACGTAGCTAGCTATGGCTACACCTTC. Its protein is CASSDVASYGYTF.

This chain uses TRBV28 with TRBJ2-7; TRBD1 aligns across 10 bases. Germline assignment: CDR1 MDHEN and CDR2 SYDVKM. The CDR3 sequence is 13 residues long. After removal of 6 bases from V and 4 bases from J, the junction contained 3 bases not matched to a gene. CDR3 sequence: CASRGTGAYEQYF. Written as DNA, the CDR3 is TGTGCCAGCAGGGGGACAGGGGCTTACGAGCAGTACTTC.

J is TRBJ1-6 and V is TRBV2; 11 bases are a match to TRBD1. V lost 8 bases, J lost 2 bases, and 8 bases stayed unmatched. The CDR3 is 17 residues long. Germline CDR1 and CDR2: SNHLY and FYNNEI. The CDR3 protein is CASQGQGAGTYNSPLHF. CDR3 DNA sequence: TGTGCCAGCCAAGGACAGGGGGCTGGGACCTATAATTCACCCCTCCACTTT.

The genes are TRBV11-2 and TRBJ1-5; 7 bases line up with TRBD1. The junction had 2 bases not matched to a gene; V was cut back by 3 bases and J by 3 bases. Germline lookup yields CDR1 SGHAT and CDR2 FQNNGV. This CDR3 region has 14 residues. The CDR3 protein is CASSLGQPNQPQHF. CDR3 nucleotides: TGTGCCAGCAGCTTGGGACAGCCCAATCAGCCCCAGCATTTT.

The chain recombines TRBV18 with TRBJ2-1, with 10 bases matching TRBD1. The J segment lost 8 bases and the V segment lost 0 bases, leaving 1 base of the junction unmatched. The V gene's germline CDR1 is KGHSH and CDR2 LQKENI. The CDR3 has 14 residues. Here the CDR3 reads CASSPPDRGYEQFF. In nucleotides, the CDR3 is TGTGCCAGCTCACCACCGGACAGGGGGTATGAGCAGTTCTTC.

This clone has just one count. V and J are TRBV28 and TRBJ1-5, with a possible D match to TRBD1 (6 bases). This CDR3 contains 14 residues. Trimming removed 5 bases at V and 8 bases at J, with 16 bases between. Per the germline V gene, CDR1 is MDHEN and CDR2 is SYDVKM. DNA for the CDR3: TGTGCCAGCAGTCCGCCGAGGGGGTGGGAGCCCCAGCATTTT. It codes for CASSPPRGWEPQHF.

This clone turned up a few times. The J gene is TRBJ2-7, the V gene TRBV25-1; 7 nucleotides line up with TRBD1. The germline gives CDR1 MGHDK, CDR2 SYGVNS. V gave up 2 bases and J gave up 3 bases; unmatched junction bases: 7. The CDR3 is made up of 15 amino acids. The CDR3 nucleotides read TGTGCCAGCAGTGAAGGGAGACAGGGCGGCTACGAGCAGTACTTC. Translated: CASSEGRQGGYEQYF.

The DNA for the CDR3 is TGTGCCAGCTCACCAGGGTCGGGGAACAATGAGCAGTTCTTC. Protein sequence: CASSPGSGNNEQFF. The rearrangement uses TRBV18 and TRBJ2-1; a weak D match, TRBD2 (5 bases). With 2 bases removed from V and 5 bases from J, the gap between germline ends came to 10 bases. The CDR3 covers 14 residues. From germline, CDR1 is KGHSH and CDR2 LQKENI. Full variable domain (remainder filled in from reference TRBV18 and TRBJ2-1): NAGVMQNPRHLVRRRGQEARLRCSPMKGHSHVYWYRQLPEEGLKFMVYLQKENIIDESGMPKERFSAEFPKEGPSILRIQQVVRGDSAAYFCASSPGSGNNEQFFGPGTRLTVL.

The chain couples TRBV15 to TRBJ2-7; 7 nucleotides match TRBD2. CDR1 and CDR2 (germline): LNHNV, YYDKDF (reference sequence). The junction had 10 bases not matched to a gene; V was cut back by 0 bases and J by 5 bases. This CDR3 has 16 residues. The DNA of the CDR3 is TGTGCCACCAGCAGAGATCCAATGACTAGCCGTCACGAGCAGTACTTC. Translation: CATSRDPMTSRHEQYF.

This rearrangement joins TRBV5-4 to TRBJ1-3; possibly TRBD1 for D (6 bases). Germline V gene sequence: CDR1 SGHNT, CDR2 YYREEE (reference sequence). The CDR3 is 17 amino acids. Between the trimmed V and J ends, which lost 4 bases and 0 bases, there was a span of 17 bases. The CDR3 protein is CASSPLGGGGSGNTIYF. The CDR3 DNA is TGTGCCAGCAGCCCCCTGGGGGGGGGCGGCTCTGGAAACACCATATATTTT.

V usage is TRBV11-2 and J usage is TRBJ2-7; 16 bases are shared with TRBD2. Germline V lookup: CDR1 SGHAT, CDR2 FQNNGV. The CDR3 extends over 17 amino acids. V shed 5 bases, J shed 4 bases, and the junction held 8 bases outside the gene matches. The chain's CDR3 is CASSQGLAGGQGYEQYF. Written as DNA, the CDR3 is TGTGCCAGCAGCCAGGGACTAGCGGGAGGGCAAGGTTACGAGCAGTACTTC.

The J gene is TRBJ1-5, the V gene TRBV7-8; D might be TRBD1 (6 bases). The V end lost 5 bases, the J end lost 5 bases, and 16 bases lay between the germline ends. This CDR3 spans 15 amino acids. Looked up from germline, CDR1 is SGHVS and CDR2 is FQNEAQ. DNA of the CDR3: TGTGCCAGCAGCCCCGACAGGCGGATCCATCAGCCCCAGCATTTT. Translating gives CASSPDRRIHQPQHF.

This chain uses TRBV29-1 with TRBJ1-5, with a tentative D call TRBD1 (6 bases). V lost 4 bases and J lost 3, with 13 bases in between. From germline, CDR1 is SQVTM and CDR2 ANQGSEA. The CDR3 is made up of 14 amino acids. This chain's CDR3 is CSVGQAGLNQPQHF. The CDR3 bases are TGCAGCGTTGGACAGGCCGGCCTCAATCAGCCCCAGCATTTT. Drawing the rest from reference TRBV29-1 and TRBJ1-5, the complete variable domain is SAVISQKPSRDICQRGTSLTIQCQVDSQVTMMFWYRQQPGQSLTLIATANQGSEATYESGFVIDKFPISRPNLTFSTLTVSNMSPEDSSIYLCSVGQAGLNQPQHFGDGTRLSIL.

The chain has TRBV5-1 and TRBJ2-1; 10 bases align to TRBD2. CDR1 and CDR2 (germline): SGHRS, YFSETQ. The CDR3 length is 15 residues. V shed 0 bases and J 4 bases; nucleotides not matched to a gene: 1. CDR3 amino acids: CASSLETSGYNEQFF. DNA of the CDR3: TGCGCCAGCAGCTTGGAGACTAGCGGGTACAATGAGCAGTTCTTC.

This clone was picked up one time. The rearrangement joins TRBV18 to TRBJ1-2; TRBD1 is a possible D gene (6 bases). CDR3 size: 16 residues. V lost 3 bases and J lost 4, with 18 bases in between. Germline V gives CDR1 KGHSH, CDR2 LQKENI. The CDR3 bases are TGTGCCAGCTCACCCCCTTTACGACAGGAAATCTATGGCTACACCTTC. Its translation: CASSPPLRQEIYGYTF.

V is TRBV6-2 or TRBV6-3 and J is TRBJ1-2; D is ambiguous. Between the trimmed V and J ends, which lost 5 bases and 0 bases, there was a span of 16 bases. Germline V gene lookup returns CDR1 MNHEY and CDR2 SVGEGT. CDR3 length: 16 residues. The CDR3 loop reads CASSSSGLSANYGYTF. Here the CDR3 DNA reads TGTGCCAGCAGTAGCTCTGGGCTCTCCGCTAACTATGGCTACACCTTC.